The clone carrying this T cell receptor beta chain was observed a few times. This specimen belongs to a study of blood T cell repertoires in COVID-19. Study-wide background: Acute-phase and convalescent COVID-19 samples originated in the United States, Italy and Spain.

Here immunoSEQ multiplex PCR was the method, and the copy in TCRdb shows in-frame clones only, minus some. Of about 320,000 clones listed, approximately 85% are singletons. The origin of this receptor is a human donor in a cohort sampled during active COVID-19. The sample was peripheral blood.

In DNA form, the CDR3 reads TGTGCCAGCAGGAAGGACATTCCGAATTCACCCCTCCACTTT. It yields the protein CASRKDIPNSPLHF. This chain links TRBV25-1 with TRBJ1-6; D perhaps matches TRBD1 (5 bases). Trimming stripped 6 bases from V and 7 bases from J, with 13 bases between. This CDR3 contains 14 residues. Germline loops: CDR1 MGHDK, CDR2 SYGVNS.